This T cell receptor beta chain was recovered during a study of shared clonotypes between healthy human individuals. Study-level information: The donor group consisted of a couple of women and three men, aged 18 to 49. CD4 naive and memory got three plates each, CD8 naive two, CD8 memory one. Study results and limitations: Roughly 5% of naive CD4 clonotypes were common to four donors. Memory subsets had estimated richness that was generally smaller than that of naive subsets.

Trimming cost V 2 bases and J 2 bases, with 14 bases left between them. CDR3 length: 15 amino acids. The germline V gene has CDR1 SGHRS and CDR2 YFSETQ. A word on this clone: Its antigen is not identified.

Sequenced by immunoSEQ multiplex PCR; TCRdb stores in-frame clones only, minus some. The sample carries 2 million to 2.5 million clones, approximately 94% recorded once. The gene calls are TRBV5-1 and TRBJ2-7; D might be TRBD1 (5 bases). This TCR was recovered from a young man in good health. The sample was naive CD4+ T cells sorted from blood. Subset specified: CD45RA+ positively selected. The CDR3 loop is CASSFVAQGAYEQYF. The DNA for the CDR3 is TGCGCCAGCAGCTTCGTTGCTCAGGGTGCCTACGAGCAGTACTTC.